This is a list of T cell receptor beta chains from one sample in a study of cytomegalovirus exposure and HLA in healthy donors. Assay: immunoSEQ multiplex PCR; the TCRdb copy retains only in-frame clones and omits some. The sample carries about 240,000 clones, roughly four fifths recorded once. Sequenced: PBMCs. These receptors were obtained from a woman aged 55-70 years in good health and CMV-seropositive. Each CDR3 is given with its conserved first and last residue. The D gene is left open where the match is weak. The size field is filled for only some rows; it gives once, few, many or a size class.

TRBJ2-2 | once | . | TRBV2 | TGTGCCAGCAGTGAAGCGGGGCGCAATACCGGGGAGCTGTTTTTT | CASSEAGRNTGELFF
TRBJ2-7 | . | TRBD1 | TRBV11-1 | TGTGCCAGCAGCTGGACAGGAGCCTACGAGCAGTACTTC | CASSWTGAYEQYF
TRBJ2-7 | few | TRBD2 | TRBV9 | TGTGCCAGCAGCGTTAGCGGGAGGATAGACGAGCAGTACTTC | CASSVSGRIDEQYF
TRBJ2-7 | . | . | TRBV27 | TGTGCCAGCAGTTCCTTAGCGGAAAGGAGCTCCTACGAGCAGTACTTC | CASSSLAERSSYEQYF
TRBJ2-3 | . | TRBD2 | TRBV5-5 | TGTGCCAGCAGCTTCTTAGCGGGAGTGGCAGATACGCAGTATTTT | CASSFLAGVADTQYF
TRBJ2-1 | . | TRBD1 | TRBV5-1 | TGCGCCAGCAGATCAGGGGGCCAGACCTACAATGAGCAGTTCTTC | CASRSGGQTYNEQFF
TRBJ2-5 | . | TRBD2 | TRBV10-3 | TGTGCCATCAGCGGGCCCGGGACTACAGCTGAGACCCAGTACTTC | CAISGPGTTAETQYF
TRBJ2-1 | . | . | TRBV30 | TGTGCCTGGAGTGCTACAGGGATAAACAATGAGCAGTTCTTC | CAWSATGINNEQFF
TRBJ2-3 | once | . | TRBV4-1 | TGCGCCAGCAGCCAAGAGGGTCAGGGGACAGATACGCAGTATTTT | CASSQEGQGTDTQYF
TRBJ1-4 | . | . | TRBV4-1 | TGCGCCAGCAGCCAAGAGGGACGGTTAGCGGGTAATGAAAAACTGTTTTTT | CASSQEGRLAGNEKLFF
TRBJ1-2 | . | TRBD1 | TRBV29-1 | TGCAGCGTTCCTCGGTGGGACAGGGTGGGCTACACCTTC | CSVPRWDRVGYTF
TRBJ2-1 | few | . | TRBV30 | TGTGCCTGGAATGGACAGACATACAATGAGCAGTTCTTC | CAWNGQTYNEQFF
TRBJ2-7 | . | . | TRBV9 | TGTGCCAGCAGCGTGAGGGCTGAACCTTACGAGCAGTACTTC | CASSVRAEPYEQYF
TRBJ2-3 | . | TRBD2 | TRBV5-4 | TGTGCCAGCAGCTTGGAGGGACTAGCGGGAGGTTTAGATACGCAGTATTTT | CASSLEGLAGGLDTQYF
TRBJ2-7 | . | TRBD1 | TRBV15 | TGTGCCACCAGCAGAGATCCCCCAGTCATGGACAGGGATCCTGAGCTCTACGAGCAGTACTTC | CATSRDPPVMDRDPELYEQYF
TRBJ2-7 | . | . | TRBV6-6 | TGTGCCAGCAGTGGGGGGACGGGGTACGAGCAGTACTTC | CASSGGTGYEQYF
TRBJ1-5 | . | . | TRBV21-1 | TGTGCCAGCACCACCGCCTCCCGACAGGGTAATCAGCCCCAGCATTTT | CASTTASRQGNQPQHF
TRBJ2-1 | once | TRBD2 | TRBV11-2 | TGTGCCAGCAGCTTAGATTTGGGGGGGTACAATGAGCAGTTCTTC | CASSLDLGGYNEQFF
TRBJ1-6 | . | . | TRBV2 | TGTGCCAGCACCCACAGGGAAATTTATTCACCCCTCCACTTT | CASTHREIYSPLHF
TRBJ1-1 | . | . | TRBV19 | TGTGCCAGTAACTCTCAGGGGTTCAGAACTGAAGCTTTCTTT | CASNSQGFRTEAFF
TRBJ2-7 | . | TRBD1 | TRBV9 | TGTGCCAGCAGCGACCGACAGGGATACGAGCAGTACTTC | CASSDRQGYEQYF
TRBJ2-1 | . | TRBD2 | TRBV2 | TGTGCCAGCAGTGAAACTTCGCGGGGGGCGGTCGGGCGGGGGCAGTTCTTC | CASSETSRGAVGRGQFF
TRBJ1-4 | . | . | TRBV28 | TGTGCCAGCAGTGGCACAACAACTAATGAAAAACTGTTTTTT | CASSGTTTNEKLFF
TRBJ1-1 | once | . | TRBV6-5 | TGTGCCAGCAGTTACTCCCCAGGGCCACTGGAAGCTTTCTTT | CASSYSPGPLEAFF
TRBJ2-3 | once | . | TRBV7-9 | TGTGCCAGCAGCCGGACAGATACCACAGATACGCAGTATTTT | CASSRTDTTDTQYF
TRBJ2-7 | . | . | TRBV20-1 | TGCAGTGCTAGTAGGGGATACGAGCAGTACTTC | CSASRGYEQYF
TRBJ1-2 | . | TRBD1 | TRBV28 | TGTGCCAGCCGTAGACAGGGAGCTTTTGGCTACACCTTC | CASRRQGAFGYTF
TRBJ1-2 | . | TRBD1 | TRBV15 | TGTGCCACCAGCTCGGACAGGGGGCTTGTAAACTATGGCTACACCTTC | CATSSDRGLVNYGYTF
TRBJ1-4 | . | TRBD1 | TRBV9 | TGTGCCAGCAGCCCCGGGACAGTCGGAGAAAAACTGTTTTTT | CASSPGTVGEKLFF
TRBJ1-1 | . | . | TRBV30 | TGTGCCTGGAGCCGCCTTATGGGGGCTAACACTGAAGCTTTCTTT | CAWSRLMGANTEAFF
TRBJ2-2 | . | TRBD2 | TRBV19 | TGTGCCAGTAGTATTGTGGGAGCGGGAACCGGGGAGCTGTTTTTT | CASSIVGAGTGELFF
TRBJ2-1 | few | . | TRBV4-1 | TGCGCCAGCGGGGGGGGGAGGGACACCGGACTAGTAGCCTACAATGAGCAGTTCTTC | CASGGGRDTGLVAYNEQFF
TRBJ1-2 | once | . | TRBV13 | TGTGCCAGCAGCCCCCCCGAGTCTATAGGCTACACCTTC | CASSPPESIGYTF
TRBJ2-7 | . | . | TRBV28 | TGTGCCAGCAGTCGCCCCGGGACATCGAGCTACGAGCAGTACTTC | CASSRPGTSSYEQYF
TRBJ1-2 | . | TRBD1 | TRBV4-1 | TGCGCCAGCAGCCAAGATCCCCAAGGGACAGGGGTGGACTATGGCTACACCTTC | CASSQDPQGTGVDYGYTF
TRBJ2-7 | few | TRBD1 | TRBV6-6 | TGTGCCAGCAGTGCACAGGGGTCCGCCTACGAGCAGTACTTC | CASSAQGSAYEQYF
TRBJ1-2 | . | . | TRBV18 | TGTGCCAGCTCACCACCGACGGGGTTGAGTGGCTACACCTTC | CASSPPTGLSGYTF
TRBJ1-1 | once | . | TRBV7-9 | TGTGCCAGCAGCCCTCCCCGCGGGGCTAGGAACACTGAAGCTTTCTTT | CASSPPRGARNTEAFF
TRBJ2-7 | . | . | TRBV5-1 | TGCGCCAGCAGCCCTCTGACGGGGAGCTCCTACGAGCAGTACTTC | CASSPLTGSSYEQYF
TRBJ2-1 | . | . | TRBV20-1 | TGCAGTGCTAGCCTTTACAATGAGCAGTTCTTC | CSASLYNEQFF
TRBJ1-4 | few | . | TRBV4-1 | TGCGCCAGCAGCCAAGTTGCCGGTATTAATGAAAAACTGTTTTTT | CASSQVAGINEKLFF
TRBJ2-7 | few | . | TRBV20-1 | TGCAGTGCTATGACAGACTACGAGCAGTACTTC | CSAMTDYEQYF
TRBJ2-2 | . | . | TRBV11-3 | TGTGCCAGCAGCTTAGAAGACGGGACCGGGGAGCTGTTTTTT | CASSLEDGTGELFF
TRBJ2-1 | . | . | TRBV15 | TGTGCCACCAGCCCCACCGCCGGAGGGGCCGATGAGCAGTTCTTC | CATSPTAGGADEQFF